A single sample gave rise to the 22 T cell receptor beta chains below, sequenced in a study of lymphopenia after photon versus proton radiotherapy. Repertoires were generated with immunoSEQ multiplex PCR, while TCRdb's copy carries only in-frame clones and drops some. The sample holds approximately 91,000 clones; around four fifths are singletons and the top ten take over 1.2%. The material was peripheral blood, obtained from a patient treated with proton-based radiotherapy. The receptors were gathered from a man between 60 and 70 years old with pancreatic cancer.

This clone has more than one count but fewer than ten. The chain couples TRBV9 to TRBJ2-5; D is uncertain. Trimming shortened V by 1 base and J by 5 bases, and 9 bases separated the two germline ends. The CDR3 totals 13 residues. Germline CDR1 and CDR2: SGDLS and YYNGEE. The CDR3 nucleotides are TGTGCCAGCAGCGTATCCCCACCGGAGACCCAGTACTTC. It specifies CASSVSPPETQYF.

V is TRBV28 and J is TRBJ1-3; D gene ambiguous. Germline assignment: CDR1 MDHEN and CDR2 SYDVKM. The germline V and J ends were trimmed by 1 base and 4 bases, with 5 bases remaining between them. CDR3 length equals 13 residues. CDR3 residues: CASSLFAGNTIYF. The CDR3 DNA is TGTGCCAGCAGTTTATTCGCGGGAAACACCATATATTTT.

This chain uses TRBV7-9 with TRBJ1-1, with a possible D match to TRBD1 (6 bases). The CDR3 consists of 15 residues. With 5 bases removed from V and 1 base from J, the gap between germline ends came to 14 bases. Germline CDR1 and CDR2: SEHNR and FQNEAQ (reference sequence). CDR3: CASSHRDGKNTEAFF. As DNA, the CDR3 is TGTGCCAGCAGCCACAGGGACGGAAAGAACACTGAAGCTTTCTTT.

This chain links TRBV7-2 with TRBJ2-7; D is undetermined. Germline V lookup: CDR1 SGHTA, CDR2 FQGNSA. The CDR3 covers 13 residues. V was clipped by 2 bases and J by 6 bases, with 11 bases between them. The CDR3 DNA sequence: TGTGCCAGCAGCTTATCAGCTGCCTCCGAGCAGTACTTC. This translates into CASSLSAASEQYF.

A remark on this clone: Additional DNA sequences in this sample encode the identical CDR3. The CDR3 region is CASSLARSTDTQYF. DNA for the CDR3: TGTGCCAGCAGCTTAGCCCGCAGCACAGATACGCAGTATTTT. The chain uses TRBV11-2 and TRBJ2-3; D not certain. Germline V gene sequence: CDR1 SGHAT, CDR2 FQNNGV. The V end was cut by 1 base, the J end by 0 bases, with 5 bases between. The CDR3 runs 14 residues.

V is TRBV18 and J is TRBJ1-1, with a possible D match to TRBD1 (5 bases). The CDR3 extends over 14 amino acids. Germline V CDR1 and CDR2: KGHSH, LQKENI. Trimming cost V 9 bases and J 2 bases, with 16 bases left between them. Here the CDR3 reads CASSDGAGNTEAFF. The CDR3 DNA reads TGTGCCAGTTCCGATGGGGCGGGAAACACTGAAGCTTTCTTT. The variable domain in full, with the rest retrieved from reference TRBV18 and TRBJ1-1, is NAGVMQNPRHLVRRRGQEARLRCSPMKGHSHVYWYRQLPEEGLKFMVYLQKENIIDESGMPKERFSAEFPKEGPSILRIQQVVRGDSAAYFCASSDGAGNTEAFFGQGTRLTVV.

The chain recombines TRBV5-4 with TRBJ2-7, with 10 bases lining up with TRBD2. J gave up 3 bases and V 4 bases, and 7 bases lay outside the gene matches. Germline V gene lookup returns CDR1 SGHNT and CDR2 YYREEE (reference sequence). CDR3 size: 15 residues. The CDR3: CASSEGLALHYEQYF. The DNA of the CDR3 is TGTGCCAGCAGCGAGGGACTAGCGTTACACTACGAGCAGTACTTC. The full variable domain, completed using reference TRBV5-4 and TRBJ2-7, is ETGVTQSPTHLIKTRGQQVTLRCSSQSGHNTVSWYQQALGQGPQFIFQYYREEENGRGNFPPRFSGLQFPNYSSELNVNALELDDSALYLCASSEGLALHYEQYFGPGTRLTVT.

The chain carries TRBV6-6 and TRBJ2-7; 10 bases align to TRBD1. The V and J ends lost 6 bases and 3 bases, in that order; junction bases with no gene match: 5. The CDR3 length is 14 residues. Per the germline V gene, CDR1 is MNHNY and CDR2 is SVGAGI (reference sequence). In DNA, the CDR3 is TGTGCCAGCAGGGCCGGGACAGGGGTCTACGAGCAGTACTTC. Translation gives CASRAGTGVYEQYF.

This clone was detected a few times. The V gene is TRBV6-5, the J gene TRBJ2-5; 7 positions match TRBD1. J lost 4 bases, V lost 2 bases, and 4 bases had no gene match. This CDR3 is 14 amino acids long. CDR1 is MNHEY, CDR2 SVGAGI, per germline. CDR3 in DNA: TGTGCCAGCAGTTACCTCAGGGGGTCAGAGACCCAGTACTTC. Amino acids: CASSYLRGSETQYF.

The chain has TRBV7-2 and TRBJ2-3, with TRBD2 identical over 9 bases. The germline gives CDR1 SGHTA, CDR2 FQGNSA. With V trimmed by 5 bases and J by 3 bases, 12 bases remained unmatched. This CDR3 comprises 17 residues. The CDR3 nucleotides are TGTGCCAGCAGCCCTACCGTTGCGGGAGGGGAAACAGATACGCAGTATTTT. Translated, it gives CASSPTVAGGETDTQYF.

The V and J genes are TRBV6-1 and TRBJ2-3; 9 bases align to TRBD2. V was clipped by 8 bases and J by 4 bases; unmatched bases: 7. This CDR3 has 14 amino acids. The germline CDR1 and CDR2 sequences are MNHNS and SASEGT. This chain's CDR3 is CASRLAEWADTQYF. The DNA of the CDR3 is TGTGCCAGCCGACTAGCGGAGTGGGCAGATACGCAGTATTTT.

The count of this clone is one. The CDR3 DNA is TGTGCCAGCATGGCCTTTTCAAACATTCAGTACTTC. This translates into CASMAFSNIQYF. The V call is TRBV6-1, the J call TRBJ2-4; D uncertain. The germline CDR1 and CDR2 sequences are MNHNS and SASEGT. The CDR3 extends over 12 amino acids. Trimming stripped 7 bases from V and 6 bases from J, with 10 bases between.

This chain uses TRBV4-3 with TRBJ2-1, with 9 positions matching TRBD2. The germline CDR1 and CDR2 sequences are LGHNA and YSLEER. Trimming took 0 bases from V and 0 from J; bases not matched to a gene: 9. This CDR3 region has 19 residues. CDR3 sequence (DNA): TGCGCCAGCAGCCAAGATTATACTAGCGGGCGGAGCTCCTACAATGAGCAGTTCTTC. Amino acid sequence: CASSQDYTSGRSSYNEQFF.

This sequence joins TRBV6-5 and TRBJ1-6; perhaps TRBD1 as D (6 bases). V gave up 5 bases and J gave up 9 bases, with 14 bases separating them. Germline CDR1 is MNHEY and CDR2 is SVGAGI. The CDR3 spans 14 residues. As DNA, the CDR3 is TGTGCCAGCAGTGGAGCTAGGGGGGTTTCACCCCTCCACTTT. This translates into CASSGARGVSPLHF.

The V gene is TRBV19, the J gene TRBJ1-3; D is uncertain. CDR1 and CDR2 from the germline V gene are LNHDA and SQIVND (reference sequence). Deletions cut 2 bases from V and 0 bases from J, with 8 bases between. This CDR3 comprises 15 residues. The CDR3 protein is CASSIRSDSGNTIYF. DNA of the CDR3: TGTGCCAGTAGTATAAGGTCAGACTCTGGAAACACCATATATTTT.

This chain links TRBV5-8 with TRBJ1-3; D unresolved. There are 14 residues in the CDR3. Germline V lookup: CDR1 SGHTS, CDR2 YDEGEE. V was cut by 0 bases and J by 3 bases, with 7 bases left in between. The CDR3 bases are TGTGCCAGCAGCTTGGCTCGGCTTGGAAACACCATATATTTT. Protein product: CASSLARLGNTIYF.

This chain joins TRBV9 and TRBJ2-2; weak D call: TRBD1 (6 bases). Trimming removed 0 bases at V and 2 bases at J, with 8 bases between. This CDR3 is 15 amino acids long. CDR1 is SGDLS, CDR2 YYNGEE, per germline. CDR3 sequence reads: CASSVDRVNTGELFF. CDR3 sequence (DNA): TGTGCCAGCAGCGTAGACAGGGTCAACACCGGGGAGCTGTTTTTT.

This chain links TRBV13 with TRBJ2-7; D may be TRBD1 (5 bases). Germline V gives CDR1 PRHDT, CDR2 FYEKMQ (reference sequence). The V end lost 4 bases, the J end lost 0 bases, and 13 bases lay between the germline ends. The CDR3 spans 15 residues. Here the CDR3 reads CASSSYHQGSYEQYF. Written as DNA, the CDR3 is TGTGCCAGCAGCTCCTACCATCAGGGCTCCTACGAGCAGTACTTC.

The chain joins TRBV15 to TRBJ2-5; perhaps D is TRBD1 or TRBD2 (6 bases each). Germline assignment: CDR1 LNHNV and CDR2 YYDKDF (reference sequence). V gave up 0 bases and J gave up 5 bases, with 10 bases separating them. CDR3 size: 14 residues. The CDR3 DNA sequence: TGTGCCACCAGCAGAGATCGGGGGCCGGAGACCCAGTACTTC. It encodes CATSRDRGPETQYF.

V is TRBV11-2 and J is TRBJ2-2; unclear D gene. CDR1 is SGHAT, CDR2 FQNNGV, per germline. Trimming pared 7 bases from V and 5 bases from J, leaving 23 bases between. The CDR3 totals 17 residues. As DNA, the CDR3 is TGTGCCAGCACCCCCCGGGTCTTGGCAAAGAGGACCGGGGAGCTGTTTTTT. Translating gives CASTPRVLAKRTGELFF.

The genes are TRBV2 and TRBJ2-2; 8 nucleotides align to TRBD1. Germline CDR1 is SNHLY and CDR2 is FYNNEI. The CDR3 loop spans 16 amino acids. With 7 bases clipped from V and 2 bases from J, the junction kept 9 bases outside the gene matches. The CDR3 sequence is CASKIQGAPNTGELFF. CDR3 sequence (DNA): TGTGCCAGCAAAATCCAGGGGGCCCCTAACACCGGGGAGCTGTTTTTT.

The CDR3 region has the DNA TGTGCCAGCAGTGAAGCGCGGGCTGCAACTAATGAAAAACTGTTTTTT. Its protein is CASSEARAATNEKLFF. The V call is TRBV6-1, the J call TRBJ1-4; D not resolved. The V end lost 0 bases, the J end lost 0 bases, and 8 bases lay between the germline ends. This CDR3 spans 16 amino acids. In germline, CDR1 is MNHNS, CDR2 SASEGT.